This T cell receptor (beta chain) was profiled in a study of CD8 T cells in ankylosing spondylitis. In TCRdb, the 5' RACE reads were re-called with MiXCR into one record per CDR3 protein. Here the sample spans 500,000 or so distinct CDR3 sequences, roughly 5.3% being singletons. Trimming removed 0 bases at V and 4 bases at J, with 18 bases between. Germline V gene data show CDR1 as MNHEY and CDR2 as SMNVEV (reference sequence). The CDR3 has 17 residues. At least ten counts were recorded for this clonotype. The antigen remains undetermined. General study points: What seemed typical of ankylosing spondylitis blood was a TCR beta motif built from 8 or 9 highly homologous variants.

V and J are TRBV27 and TRBJ2-5; D call uncertain. The TCR originated in a male donor with ankylosing spondylitis. The sequenced material came from blood, either unsorted or a sorted T cell fraction (not recorded which). CDR3 DNA sequence: TGTGCCAGCAGTTTATCTTACCCGGACCGACTCGGAGAGACCCAGTACTTC. Its translation is CASSLSYPDRLGETQYF.